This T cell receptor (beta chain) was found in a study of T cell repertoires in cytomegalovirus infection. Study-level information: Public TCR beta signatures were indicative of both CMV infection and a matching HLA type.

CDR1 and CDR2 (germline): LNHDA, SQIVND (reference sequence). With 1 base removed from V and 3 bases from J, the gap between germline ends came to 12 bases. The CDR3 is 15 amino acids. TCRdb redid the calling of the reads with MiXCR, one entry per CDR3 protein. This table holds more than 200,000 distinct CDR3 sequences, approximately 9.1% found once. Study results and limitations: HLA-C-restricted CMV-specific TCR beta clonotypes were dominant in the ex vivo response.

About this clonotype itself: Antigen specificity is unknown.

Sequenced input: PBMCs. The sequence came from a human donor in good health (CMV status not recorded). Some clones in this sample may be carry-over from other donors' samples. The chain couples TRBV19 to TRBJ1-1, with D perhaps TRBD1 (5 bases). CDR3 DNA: TGTGCCAGTAGTATAGCTTTCGGGGGTTACACTGAAGCTTTCTTT. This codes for CASSIAFGGYTEAFF.